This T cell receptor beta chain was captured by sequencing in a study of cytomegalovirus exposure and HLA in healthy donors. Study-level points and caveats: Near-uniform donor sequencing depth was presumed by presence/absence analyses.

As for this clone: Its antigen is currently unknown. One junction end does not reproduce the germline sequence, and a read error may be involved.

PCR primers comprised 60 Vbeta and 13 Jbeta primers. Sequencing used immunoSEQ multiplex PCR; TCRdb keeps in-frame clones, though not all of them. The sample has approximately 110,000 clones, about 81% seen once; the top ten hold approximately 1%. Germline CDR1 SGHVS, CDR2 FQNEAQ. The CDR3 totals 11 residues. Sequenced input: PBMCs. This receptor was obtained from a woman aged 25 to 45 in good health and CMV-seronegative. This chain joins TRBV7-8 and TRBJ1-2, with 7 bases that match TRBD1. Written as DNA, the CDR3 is TGTGCCAGCAGCTTGGGGACAGAGGCCCATTTC. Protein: CASSLGTEAHF. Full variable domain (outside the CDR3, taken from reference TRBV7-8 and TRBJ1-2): GAGVSQSPRYKVAKRGQDVALRCDPISGHVSLFWYQQALGQGPEFLTYFQNEAQLDKSGLPSDRFFAERPEGSVSTLKIQRTQQEDSAVYLCASSLGTEAHFGSGTRLTVV.